The text below deals with one T cell receptor (beta chain). The entry originates in a study of blood T cell repertoires in COVID-19. For the study at large: The cDNA or gDNA used as material had been derived from T cells, B-cell-depleted T cells, or PBMCs.

Profiling relied on immunoSEQ multiplex PCR, and the TCRdb table lists in-frame clones only, not all of them. The sample holds more than 140,000 clones, around 84% seen once. V lost 5 bases to trimming and J lost 1 base, with 19 bases between them. The CDR3 has 17 residues. From germline, CDR1 is LGHDT and CDR2 YNNKEL (reference sequence). The sequence came from a woman aged 45-65 years in a cohort sampled during active or convalescent COVID-19. Sample: peripheral blood. The V gene is TRBV3-1 (or the pseudogene TRBV3-2), the J gene TRBJ2-3, with D possibly TRBD2 on 6 matching bases. The CDR3 protein is CASSDPGRGGRTDTQYF. CDR3 DNA: TGTGCCAGCAGCGACCCCGGGCGGGGAGGACGCACAGATACGCAGTATTTT.